The 3 T cell receptor beta chains below were found in one sample sequenced in a study of radiation and T cells in renal cell carcinoma. The time point here: baseline pretreatment blood. The treatment denotes: 15 Gy SBRT to primary tumor, nephrectomy 4 weeks later. The protocol was immunoSEQ multiplex PCR, while the TCRdb copy is restricted to in-frame clones and leaves out a portion. This table has about 91,000 clones, approximately 83% appearing once. The starting material was blood, obtained from a patient whose treatment included radiotherapy and nephrectomy. These TCRs come from a man aged 55 to 69 with renal cell carcinoma.

This chain joins TRBV5-1 and TRBJ2-3, with 8 bases identical to TRBD2. J was trimmed by 10 bases and V by 4 bases; bases with no gene match: 14. This CDR3 comprises 15 residues. Germline-derived CDR1 and CDR2 are SGHRS and YFSETQ. The CDR3 DNA reads as TGCGCCAGCAGCCCAACGGGACTAGGGAGTGAGTCGCAGTATTTT. This encodes CASSPTGLGSESQYF.

Details on this clone: One junction end disagrees with the germline gene, perhaps due to a read error. The chain recombines TRBV10-3 with TRBJ2-3, with 10 bases identical to TRBD1. The length of the CDR3 is 19 residues. The germline V gene has CDR1 ENHRY and CDR2 SYGVKD. The CDR3 region is CAISESGTGELGRTNTQYF. Here the CDR3 DNA reads TGTGCCATCAGTGAGTCGGGGACAGGGGAGTTGGGACGCACAAATACGCAGTATTTT.

V and J are TRBV5-3 and TRBJ2-5; D not resolved. TRBV5-3 is an ORF, and what it does is uncertain. V dropped 2 bases and J dropped 5 bases, with 4 bases sitting between them. CDR3 length: 11 amino acids. This chain's CDR3 is CARSFFETQYF. In DNA, the CDR3 is TGTGCCAGAAGCTTTTTTGAGACCCAGTACTTC.